This note documents a single TCR beta chain sequence. Its cognate antigen has yet to be identified. Qualities for individual bases were not recorded, and no much larger clone is one base off. Synovial fluid samples and blood samples obtained from the same ankylosing spondylitis patients were matched. These data belong to a study of CD8 T cells in ankylosing spondylitis (TCRdb year 2017). Background on the whole study: T cell receptor beta repertoires were profiled in healthy donors and ankylosing spondylitis patients so that disease-linked TCR variants could be found. The full study cohort was made up of about 25 ankylosing spondylitis patients and approximately 100 healthy donors. Samples of peripheral blood were taken, and for ankylosing spondylitis patients, synovial fluid was collected as well.

The investigation overall reported the following: Significant enrichment of the disease-linked clones was reported in matched synovial fluid samples from ankylosing spondylitis patients. In peripheral blood, the disease-linked clones were found at relatively low frequencies and had a CD8+ phenotype. Blood from ankylosing spondylitis patients appeared to be characterized by a TCR beta motif made up of several highly homologous amino acid variants. Some of the motif variants had been reported before in the synovial fluid and blood of reactive arthritis patients, a finding that suggests common disease-initiation mechanisms.

Sequences SQVTM (CDR1) and ANQGSEA (CDR2) are obtained from the germline V gene. The germline ends are 8 bases apart after V is trimmed by 4 bases and J by 1 base. The CDR3 starts with the cysteine, ends with the phenylalanine, and has 12 residues. Here the CDR3 DNA is all that survives: 36 bases in frame from base 1. This sample was sequenced with an Illumina HiSeq 2500. TCR beta libraries were prepared by quantitative 5'-RACE with molecular barcodes. On the authors' methods: A new computational method, built on a probabilistic model of VDJ rearrangement, was used to identify disease-linked TCR variants. TCRdb handled the public reads itself, with Q25 trimming in fastp and clone calling in MiXCR, and kept productive beta chains. When rows share a CDR3 protein, they turn into one entry using the most common DNA and genes. TCRdb's processing, not the authors' own work, is the source of the V and J calls. A total of about 140,000 distinct CDR3 sequences appear in this sample, more than 7% of them only once. Of the sample, 7.3% is held by the ten largest clones.

The sequencing input was synovial fluid, either unsorted or a sorted T cell fraction (not recorded which). Recombination connected TRBV29-1 to TRBJ2-7, with the D gene not clear enough to name. The receptor was isolated from a male donor with ankylosing spondylitis. The sequenced DNA: TGCAGCGTTGTAATAGTTTCCTACGAGCAGTACTTC. It translates to CSVVIVSYEQYF.